Below, 17 T cell receptor beta chains from the same sample are listed, as sequenced in a study of shared clonotypes between healthy human individuals. The repertoire was sequenced with immunoSEQ multiplex PCR; TCRdb's copy has only in-frame clones and lacks some. The profile shows roughly 2,300,000 clones, 85% to 95% of them singletons. The sequenced sample was naive CD4+ T cells from PBMCs. The sample's subset: CD45RA+ positively selected. The receptor source for this set is a man aged 18 to 35 in good health. Some clones in this sample may be carry-over from other donors' samples.

The chain links TRBV6-1 to TRBJ2-7, with D tentatively TRBD1 or TRBD2 (5 bases each). V lost 9 bases, J lost 1 base, and 19 bases lay in between. The CDR3 spans 15 residues. Germline CDR1 and CDR2: MNHNS and SASEGT. The CDR3 DNA reads as TGTGCCAGTACGGGGACCGGTTTGGGGTCCTACGAGCAGTACTTC. Its protein product is CASTGTGLGSYEQYF.

The chain is built from TRBV10-3 and TRBJ1-1; D is possibly TRBD1 (5 bases). Trimming stripped 3 bases from V and 0 bases from J, with 11 bases between. The CDR3 consists of 15 residues. Germline assignment: CDR1 ENHRY and CDR2 SYGVKD. CDR3: CAISDRDSLNTEAFF. The CDR3 coding sequence is TGTGCCATCAGTGATCGCGACAGTCTGAACACTGAAGCTTTCTTT.

The chain has TRBV11-3 and TRBJ2-1; 7 bases map to TRBD1. The CDR3 length is 15 residues. Trimming removed 1 base from V and 5 bases from J; junction bases left unmatched: 5. Germline CDR1 SGHNT, CDR2 YENEEA. The CDR3 loop is CASSLAGTEDNEQFF. CDR3 coding DNA: TGTGCCAGCAGCTTAGCCGGGACAGAGGACAATGAGCAGTTCTTC.

The V and J genes are TRBV5-1 and TRBJ1-1; a weak D match, TRBD1 (5 bases). The V gene's germline CDR1 is SGHRS and CDR2 YFSETQ. The CDR3 totals 15 residues. The V gene lost 1 base and the J gene lost 6 bases, with 16 bases spanning the gap. The CDR3 region is CASSLMGDSAAEAFF. The CDR3 DNA follows: TGCGCCAGCAGCTTGATGGGGGACTCGGCGGCTGAAGCTTTCTTT.

The gene calls are TRBV29-1 and TRBJ1-4, with D possibly matching TRBD1 (6 bases). V dropped 7 bases and J dropped 8 bases, with 17 bases sitting between them. The CDR3 has 13 amino acids. Germline CDR1 SQVTM, CDR2 ANQGSEA. CDR3 bases: TGCAGCGCCAACAGGGCGGTCGGGGAAAAACTGTTTTTT. Translation gives CSANRAVGEKLFF.

This rearrangement joins TRBV25-1 to TRBJ2-2; 7 positions match TRBD2. This CDR3 is built from 15 residues. The V and J ends lost 8 bases and 6 bases, in that order; junction bases with no gene match: 12. The germline gives CDR1 MGHDK, CDR2 SYGVNS. CDR3 sequence reads: CASSKAGGGAGELFF. DNA for the CDR3: TGTGCCAGCTCAAAGGCAGGCGGGGGAGCCGGGGAGCTGTTTTTT.

The chain links TRBV9 to TRBJ2-5, with 10 bases aligning to TRBD2. The CDR3 has 14 amino acids. The J segment lost 5 bases and the V segment lost 5 bases, leaving 6 bases of the junction unmatched. Germline V gene data show CDR1 as SGDLS and CDR2 as YYNGEE. CDR3 amino acids: CASSFSGRYETQYF. The CDR3 region has the DNA TGTGCCAGCAGTTTTAGCGGGAGGTATGAGACCCAGTACTTC.

CDR3 residues: CASSEWGGPGELFF. The CDR3 bases are TGCGCCAGCAGTGAGTGGGGGGGTCCCGGGGAGCTGTTTTTT. The V gene is TRBV10-1, the J gene TRBJ2-2; 7 nucleotides line up with TRBD2. Per germline, CDR1 WNHNN and CDR2 SYGVQD (reference sequence). There are 14 residues in the CDR3. V was clipped by 1 base and J by 6 bases; unmatched bases: 2.

About this clone: Within the sample, other DNA sequences also encode this same CDR3. The V gene is TRBV5-6, the J gene TRBJ1-3; D uncertain. This CDR3 has 13 residues. The ends were cut back, 2 bases at V and 1 base at J, with 4 bases in the middle. Germline loops: CDR1 SGHDT, CDR2 YYEEEE. The CDR3, as DNA: TGTGCCAGCAGCTTAAGGTCTGGAAACACCATATATTTT. Its protein is CASSLRSGNTIYF.

The chain has TRBV18 and TRBJ1-2, with D hard to call. The V and J ends lost 3 bases and 8 bases respectively, with 13 bases between them. CDR3 length: 13 residues. The germline V gene encodes CDR1 KGHSH and CDR2 LQKENI. The CDR3, as DNA: TGTGCCAGCTCACCGGGCCAGACGGACGGCTACACCTTC. Translation: CASSPGQTDGYTF.

The chain has TRBV7-3 and TRBJ1-1; D remains ambiguous. The V and J ends lost 2 bases and 1 base respectively, with 5 bases between them. This CDR3 has 13 amino acids. Germline V lookup: CDR1 SGHTA, CDR2 FQGTGA. The CDR3, as DNA: TGTGCCAGCAGCTTATTTGAGAACACTGAAGCTTTCTTT. The encoded protein is CASSLFENTEAFF.

The sample holds one count of this clone. The rearrangement joins TRBV29-1 to TRBJ2-3; 9 bases agree with TRBD1. J was trimmed by 2 bases and V by 6 bases; bases with no gene match: 9. The CDR3 contains 15 residues. The V gene's germline CDR1 is SQVTM and CDR2 ANQGSEA. CDR3 in amino acids: CSVHPEQGATDTQYF. The CDR3 nucleotides are TGCAGCGTCCATCCGGAACAGGGGGCCACAGATACGCAGTATTTT.

The chain links TRBV5-1 to TRBJ2-7, with a tentative D call TRBD2 (5 bases). With 6 bases removed from V and 5 bases from J, the gap between germline ends came to 9 bases. The CDR3 runs 11 residues. Germline CDR1 is SGHRS and CDR2 is YFSETQ. The CDR3, as DNA: TGCGCCAGCACCGGACTTGACGAGCAGTACTTC. Amino acids: CASTGLDEQYF.

As regards this clone: Different DNA sequences within this sample yield the same CDR3. The chain joins TRBV5-1 to TRBJ1-1, with D possibly being TRBD1 (5 bases). V was cut by 3 bases and J by 4 bases, with 10 bases left in between. The CDR3 consists of 13 residues. Germline V gene lookup returns CDR1 SGHRS and CDR2 YFSETQ. The CDR3 coding sequence is TGCGCCAGCAGCTCCCCGGGGGGCACTGAAGCTTTCTTT. This gives the protein CASSSPGGTEAFF.

This clone has just one count. CDR3 region: CASSLGQITSGNTIYF. CDR3 nucleotide sequence: TGTGCCAGCTCACTAGGACAGATAACCTCTGGAAACACCATATATTTT. This rearrangement joins TRBV18 to TRBJ1-3, with D tentatively TRBD1 (6 bases). Germline V gene data show CDR1 as KGHSH and CDR2 as LQKENI. The V gene lost 4 bases and the J gene lost 0 bases, with 13 bases spanning the gap. This CDR3 has 16 amino acids. Full variable domain (outside the CDR3, taken from reference TRBV18 and TRBJ1-3): NAGVMQNPRHLVRRRGQEARLRCSPMKGHSHVYWYRQLPEEGLKFMVYLQKENIIDESGMPKERFSAEFPKEGPSILRIQQVVRGDSAAYFCASSLGQITSGNTIYFGEGSWLTVV.

The genes are TRBV7-9 and TRBJ2-1; D perhaps matches TRBD2 (5 bases). Per germline, CDR1 SEHNR and CDR2 FQNEAQ (reference sequence). The CDR3 extends over 13 amino acids. The V gene lost 1 base and the J gene lost 13 bases, with 14 bases spanning the gap. The CDR3 sequence is CASSLGHWTFQFF. CDR3 nucleotide sequence: TGTGCCAGCAGCTTAGGCCACTGGACTTTTCAGTTCTTC.

The chain is built from TRBV7-8 and TRBJ1-4; D gene unclear. The CDR3 extends over 15 amino acids. V was pared by 2 bases and J by 0 bases, with 7 bases between. Germline lookup yields CDR1 SGHVS and CDR2 FQNEAQ. CDR3: CASSLIPATNEKLFF. The CDR3 nucleotides read TGTGCCAGCAGCTTAATACCTGCAACTAATGAAAAACTGTTTTTT. Full variable domain (outside the CDR3, taken from reference TRBV7-8 and TRBJ1-4): GAGVSQSPRYKVAKRGQDVALRCDPISGHVSLFWYQQALGQGPEFLTYFQNEAQLDKSGLPSDRFFAERPEGSVSTLKIQRTQQEDSAVYLCASSLIPATNEKLFFGSGTQLSVL.